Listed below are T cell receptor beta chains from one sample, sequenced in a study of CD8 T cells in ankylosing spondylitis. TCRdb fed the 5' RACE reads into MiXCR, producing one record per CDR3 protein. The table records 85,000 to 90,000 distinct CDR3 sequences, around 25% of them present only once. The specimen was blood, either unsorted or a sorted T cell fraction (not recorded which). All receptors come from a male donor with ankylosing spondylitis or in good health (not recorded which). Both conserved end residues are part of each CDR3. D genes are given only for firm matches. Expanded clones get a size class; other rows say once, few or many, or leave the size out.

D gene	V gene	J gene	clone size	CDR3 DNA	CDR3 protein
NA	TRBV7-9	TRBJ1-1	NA	TGTGCCAGCAGAGTTAAAAGGTCGGGGAACACTGAAGCTTTCTTT	CASRVKRSGNTEAFF
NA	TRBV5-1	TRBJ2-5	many	TGCGCCAGCAGCTTGACTCTGGGACACGAATCGGAGACCCAGTACTTC	CASSLTLGHESETQYF
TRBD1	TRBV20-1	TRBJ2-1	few	TGCAGTGCGGGGGACAGGTTAGGCTACAATGAGCAGTTCTTC	CSAGDRLGYNEQFF
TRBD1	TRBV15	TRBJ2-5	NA	TGTGCCACCAGCAGAGGTGGGCAGGGGGCGCATGAGACCCAGTACTTC	CATSRGGQGAHETQYF
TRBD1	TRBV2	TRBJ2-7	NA	TGTGCCAGCCGTGAGTACAGGGGCGAGCAGTACTTC	CASREYRGEQYF
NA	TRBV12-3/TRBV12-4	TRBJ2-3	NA	TGTGCCAGCAGTTCCCAGGGGATATCCACAGATACGCAGTATTTT	CASSSQGISTDTQYF
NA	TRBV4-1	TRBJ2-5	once	TGCGCCAGCAGCCAAGTGGGGTACCAAGAGACCCAGTACTTC	CASSQVGYQETQYF
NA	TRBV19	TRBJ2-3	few	TGTGCCAGTAGTACCGCAGTGGGGGCAACAGATACGCAGTATTTT	CASSTAVGATDTQYF
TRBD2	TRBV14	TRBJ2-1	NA	TGTGCCAGCAGCCAAAGAGTAGGCCGAGCGGGAGTTGCTGAGCAGTTCTTC	CASSQRVGRAGVAEQFF
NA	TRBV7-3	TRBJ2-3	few	TGTGCCAGCAGCTATCAGGGACCTACAGATACGCAGTATTTT	CASSYQGPTDTQYF
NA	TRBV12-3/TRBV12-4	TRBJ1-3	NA	TGTGCCAGCAGTTTCCCCGATGGAAACACCATATATTTT	CASSFPDGNTIYF
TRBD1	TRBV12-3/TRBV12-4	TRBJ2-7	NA	TGTGCCAGCAGTTCCGGGACAGCGGACGAGCAGTACTTC	CASSSGTADEQYF
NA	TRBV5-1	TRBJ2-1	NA	TGCGCCAGCCTTAACAATGAGCAGTTCTTC	CASLNNEQFF
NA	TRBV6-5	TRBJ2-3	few	TGTGCCAGCAGTTTAGCACCGTCGAGCACAGATACGCAGTATTTT	CASSLAPSSTDTQYF
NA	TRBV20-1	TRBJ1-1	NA	TGCAGTGCTAGCAAGGGAATGAACACTGAAGCTTTCTTT	CSASKGMNTEAFF
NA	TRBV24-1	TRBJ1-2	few	TGTGCCACCAGTGATTCCAGGGTCGGGGGTGGCTACACCTTC	CATSDSRVGGGYTF
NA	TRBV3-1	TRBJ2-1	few	TGTGCCAGCAGCCAACGGGATTCCTCCTACAATGAGCAGTTCTTC	CASSQRDSSYNEQFF